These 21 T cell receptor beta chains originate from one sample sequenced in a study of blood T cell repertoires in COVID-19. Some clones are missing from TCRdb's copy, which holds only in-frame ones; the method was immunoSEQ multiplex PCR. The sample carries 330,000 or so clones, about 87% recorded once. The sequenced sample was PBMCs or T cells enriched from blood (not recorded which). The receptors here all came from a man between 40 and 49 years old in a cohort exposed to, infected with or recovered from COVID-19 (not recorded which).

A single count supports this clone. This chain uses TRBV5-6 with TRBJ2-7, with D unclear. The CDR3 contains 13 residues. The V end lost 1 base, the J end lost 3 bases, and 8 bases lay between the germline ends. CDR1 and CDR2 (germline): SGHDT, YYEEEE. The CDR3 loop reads CASSLYSYYEQYF. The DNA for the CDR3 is TGTGCCAGCAGCTTGTACAGTTACTACGAGCAGTACTTC.

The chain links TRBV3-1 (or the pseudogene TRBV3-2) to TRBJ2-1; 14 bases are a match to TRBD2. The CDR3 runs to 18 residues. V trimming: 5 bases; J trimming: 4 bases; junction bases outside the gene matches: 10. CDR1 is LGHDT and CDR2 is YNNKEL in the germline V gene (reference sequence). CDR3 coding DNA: TGTGCCAGCAGCTCTATTGCGGGACTAGCGGGAGCATACAATGAGCAGTTCTTC. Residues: CASSSIAGLAGAYNEQFF.

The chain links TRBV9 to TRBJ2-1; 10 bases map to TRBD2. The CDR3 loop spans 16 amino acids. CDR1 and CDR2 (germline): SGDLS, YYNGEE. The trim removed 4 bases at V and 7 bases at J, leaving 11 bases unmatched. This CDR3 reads CASSPAGTSVGNEQFF. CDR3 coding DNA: TGTGCCAGCAGCCCGGCCGGGACTAGCGTCGGGAATGAGCAGTTCTTC.

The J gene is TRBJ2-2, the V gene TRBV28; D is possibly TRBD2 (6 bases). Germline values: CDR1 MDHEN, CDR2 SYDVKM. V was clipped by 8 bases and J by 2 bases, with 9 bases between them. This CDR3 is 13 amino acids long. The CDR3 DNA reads TGTGCCAGCTGCGCGGGAAACACCGGGGAGCTGTTTTTT. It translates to CASCAGNTGELFF. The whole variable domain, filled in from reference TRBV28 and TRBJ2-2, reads DVKVTQSSRYLVKRTGEKVFLECVQDMDHENMFWYRQDPGLGLRLIYFSYDVKMKEKGDIPEGYSVSREKKERFSLILESASTNQTSMYLCASCAGNTGELFFGEGSRLTVL.

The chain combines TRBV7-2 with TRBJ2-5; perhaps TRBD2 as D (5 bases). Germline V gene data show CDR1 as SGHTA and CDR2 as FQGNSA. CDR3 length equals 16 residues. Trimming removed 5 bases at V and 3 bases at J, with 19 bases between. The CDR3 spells CASSLFLFSGKETQYF. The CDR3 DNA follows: TGTGCCAGCAGCCTGTTCCTATTCTCGGGAAAAGAGACCCAGTACTTC.

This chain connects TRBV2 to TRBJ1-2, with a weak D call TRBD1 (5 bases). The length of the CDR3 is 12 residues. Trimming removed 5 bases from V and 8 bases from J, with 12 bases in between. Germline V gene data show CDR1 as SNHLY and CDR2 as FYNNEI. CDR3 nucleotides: TGTGCCAGCAGTTCTGACAGAAGCGGCTACACCTTC. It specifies CASSSDRSGYTF. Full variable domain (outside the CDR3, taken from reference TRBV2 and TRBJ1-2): EPEVTQTPSHQVTQMGQEVILRCVPISNHLYFYWYRQILGQKVEFLVSFYNNEISEKSEIFDDQFSVERPDGSNFTLKIRSTKLEDSAMYFCASSSDRSGYTFGSGTRLTVV.

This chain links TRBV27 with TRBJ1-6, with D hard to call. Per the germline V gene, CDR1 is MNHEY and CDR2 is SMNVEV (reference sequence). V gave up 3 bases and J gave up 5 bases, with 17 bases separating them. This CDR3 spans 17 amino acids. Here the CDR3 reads CASSFGAGSADNSPLHF. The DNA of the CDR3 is TGTGCCAGCAGTTTCGGAGCGGGCAGCGCGGATAATTCACCCCTCCACTTT.

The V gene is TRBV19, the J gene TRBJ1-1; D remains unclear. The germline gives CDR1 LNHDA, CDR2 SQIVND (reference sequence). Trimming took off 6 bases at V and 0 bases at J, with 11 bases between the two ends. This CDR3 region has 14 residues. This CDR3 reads CASSPEGMNTEAFF. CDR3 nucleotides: TGTGCCAGTAGCCCAGAGGGCATGAACACTGAAGCTTTCTTT. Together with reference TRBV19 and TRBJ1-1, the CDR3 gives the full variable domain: DGGITQSPKYLFRKEGQNVTLSCEQNLNHDAMYWYRQDPGQGLRLIYYSQIVNDFQKGDIAEGYSVSREKKESFPLTVTSAQKNPTAFYLCASSPEGMNTEAFFGQGTRLTVV.

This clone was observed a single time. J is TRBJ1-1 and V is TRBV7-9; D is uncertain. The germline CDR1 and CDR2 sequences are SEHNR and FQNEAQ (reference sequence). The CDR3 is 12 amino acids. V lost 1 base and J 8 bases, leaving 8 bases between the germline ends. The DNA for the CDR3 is TGTGCCAGCAGCTTAGGAGGCGGGGAAGCTTTCTTT. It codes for CASSLGGGEAFF.

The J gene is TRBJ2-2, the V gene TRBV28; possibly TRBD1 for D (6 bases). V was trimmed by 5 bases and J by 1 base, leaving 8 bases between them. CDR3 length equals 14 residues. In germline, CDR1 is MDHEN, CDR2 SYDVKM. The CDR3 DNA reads TGTGCCAGCAGTCCGGGACAGAACACCGGGGAGCTGTTTTTT. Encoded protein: CASSPGQNTGELFF. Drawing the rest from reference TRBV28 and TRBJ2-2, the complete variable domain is DVKVTQSSRYLVKRTGEKVFLECVQDMDHENMFWYRQDPGLGLRLIYFSYDVKMKEKGDIPEGYSVSREKKERFSLILESASTNQTSMYLCASSPGQNTGELFFGEGSRLTVL.

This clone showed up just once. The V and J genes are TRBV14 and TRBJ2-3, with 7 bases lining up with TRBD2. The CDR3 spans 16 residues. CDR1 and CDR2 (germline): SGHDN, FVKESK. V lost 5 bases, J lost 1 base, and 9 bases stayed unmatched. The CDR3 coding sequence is TGTGCCAGCAGCGTACGCGGGGGAGTTGGCACAGATACGCAGTATTTT. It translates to CASSVRGGVGTDTQYF.

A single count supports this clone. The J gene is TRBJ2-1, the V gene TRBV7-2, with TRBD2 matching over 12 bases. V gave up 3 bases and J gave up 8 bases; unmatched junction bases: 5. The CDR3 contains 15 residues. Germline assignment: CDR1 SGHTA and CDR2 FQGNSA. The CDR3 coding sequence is TGTGCCAGCAGCTTTACTAGCGGGGGGAGGGATGAGCAGTTCTTC. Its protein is CASSFTSGGRDEQFF.

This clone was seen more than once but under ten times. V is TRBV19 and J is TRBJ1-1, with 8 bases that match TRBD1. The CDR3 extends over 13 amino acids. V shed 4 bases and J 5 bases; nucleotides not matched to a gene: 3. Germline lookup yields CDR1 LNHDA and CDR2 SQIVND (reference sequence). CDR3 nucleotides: TGTGCCAGTAGTAGACAGGGGAATACTGAAGCTTTCTTT. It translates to CASSRQGNTEAFF. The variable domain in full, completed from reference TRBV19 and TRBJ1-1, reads DGGITQSPKYLFRKEGQNVTLSCEQNLNHDAMYWYRQDPGQGLRLIYYSQIVNDFQKGDIAEGYSVSREKKESFPLTVTSAQKNPTAFYLCASSRQGNTEAFFGQGTRLTVV.

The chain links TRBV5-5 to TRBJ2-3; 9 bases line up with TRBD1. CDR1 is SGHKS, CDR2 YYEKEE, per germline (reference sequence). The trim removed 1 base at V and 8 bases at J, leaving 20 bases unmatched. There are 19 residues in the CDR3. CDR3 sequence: CASSLSSGTGNLYRVTQYF. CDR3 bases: TGTGCCAGCAGCTTGTCCTCCGGGACAGGGAACCTGTATCGGGTTACGCAGTATTTT.

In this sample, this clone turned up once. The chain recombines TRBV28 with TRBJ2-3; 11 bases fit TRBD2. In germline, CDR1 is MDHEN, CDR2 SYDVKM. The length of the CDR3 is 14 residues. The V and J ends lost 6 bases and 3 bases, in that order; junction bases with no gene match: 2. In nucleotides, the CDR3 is TGTGCCAGCAGCTCTAGCGGGAGGACAGATACGCAGTATTTT. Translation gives CASSSSGRTDTQYF.

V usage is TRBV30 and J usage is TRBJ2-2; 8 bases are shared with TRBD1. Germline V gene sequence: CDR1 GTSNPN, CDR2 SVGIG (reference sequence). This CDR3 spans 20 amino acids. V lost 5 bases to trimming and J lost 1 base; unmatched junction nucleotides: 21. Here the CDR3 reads CAWLAAPNPGTGRNTGELFF. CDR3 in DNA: TGTGCCTGGTTGGCTGCACCAAACCCAGGGACAGGTCGGAACACCGGGGAGCTGTTTTTT.

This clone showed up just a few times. As DNA, the CDR3 is TGCGCCAGCAGCTGGGGCCTGACAGGTTATGAAGCTTTCTTT. Amino acids: CASSWGLTGYEAFF. The chain has TRBV5-1 and TRBJ1-1; TRBD1 is a possible D gene (6 bases). V lost 3 bases to trimming and J lost 7 bases, with 16 bases between them. Germline V CDR1 and CDR2: SGHRS, YFSETQ. The CDR3 has 14 residues.

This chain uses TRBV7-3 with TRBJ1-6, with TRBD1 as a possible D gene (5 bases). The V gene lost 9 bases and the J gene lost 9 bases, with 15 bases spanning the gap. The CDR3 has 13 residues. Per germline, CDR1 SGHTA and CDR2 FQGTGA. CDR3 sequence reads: CAREGLTSSPLHF. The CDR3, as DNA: TGTGCCAGAGAGGGACTGACCTCTTCACCCCTCCACTTT.

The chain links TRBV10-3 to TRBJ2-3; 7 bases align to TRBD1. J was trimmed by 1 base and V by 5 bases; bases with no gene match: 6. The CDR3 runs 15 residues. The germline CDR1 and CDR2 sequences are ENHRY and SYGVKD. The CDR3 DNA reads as TGTGCCATCAGTAGTGGGGACAGTCGCACAGATACGCAGTATTTT. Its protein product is CAISSGDSRTDTQYF.

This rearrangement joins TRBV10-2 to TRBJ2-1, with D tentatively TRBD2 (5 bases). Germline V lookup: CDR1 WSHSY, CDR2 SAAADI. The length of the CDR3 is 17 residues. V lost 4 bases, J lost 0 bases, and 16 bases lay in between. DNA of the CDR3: TGCGCCAGCAGTGGGGTGCGCTCGGGGATCTCCTACAATGAGCAGTTCTTC. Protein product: CASSGVRSGISYNEQFF.

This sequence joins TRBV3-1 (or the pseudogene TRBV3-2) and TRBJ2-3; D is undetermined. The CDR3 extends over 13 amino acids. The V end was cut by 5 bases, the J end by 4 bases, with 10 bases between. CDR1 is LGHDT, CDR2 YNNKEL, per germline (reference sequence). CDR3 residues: CASSAHMSDTQYF. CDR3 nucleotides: TGTGCCAGCAGCGCACACATGTCAGATACGCAGTATTTT.